This T cell receptor beta chain was retrieved from a study of blood T cells in healthy people across ages. This clonotype was counted at least ten times. Its antigen is unidentified. A second PCR, run for about 7 to 11 cycles, used a sample-barcoded 5' primer plus a J-beta primer mix. Each single sample gave us at least 3 million CDR3-containing paired-end reads. TCRdb re-called the 5' RACE reads through MiXCR, storing one row per CDR3 protein. The table includes 1.5 million to 2 million distinct CDR3 sequences, about 28% detected once. This CDR3 comprises 14 residues. Germline CDR1 reads SGHTA; CDR2 reads FQGTGA. V lost 5 bases to trimming and J lost 1 base, with 11 bases between them. Study-wide results and limits: Naive T cell percentage strongly correlated with TCR beta diversity. Age brought a roughly linear fall in TCR beta diversity measured per million T cells.

The chain combines TRBV7-3 with TRBJ1-1; a weak D match, TRBD1 (6 bases). This clonotype was obtained from a woman aged 25 to 39 in good health. The sequencing sample was made of blood. CDR3 in DNA: TGTGCCAGCAGCGCCTTGACAGGGAACACTGAAGCTTTCTTT. This encodes CASSALTGNTEAFF.